This TCR beta chain was documented in a study of T cells after yellow fever vaccination. This clonotype was found a few times. What it binds is not known. UMIs were added to TCR cDNA along with a universal primer site when it was made by 5'RACE template switching. One entry per CDR3 protein results from TCRdb running MiXCR on the 5' RACE reads. The sample records 300,000 to 450,000 distinct CDR3 sequences, around 8.1% being singletons. Study results and caveats: After the booster, 95% to 98% of CD4 and about 90% of CD8 primary-response clones were re-detected.

The CDR3 extends over 15 amino acids. Trimming removed 6 bases from V and 2 bases from J, with 16 bases in between. Per germline, CDR1 MNHNS and CDR2 SASEGT. The gene calls are TRBV6-1 and TRBJ2-5; D is tentatively TRBD1 or TRBD2 (6 bases each). This clonotype was sampled from a man between 18 and 29 years old who received the YFV17D yellow fever vaccine. Here the sequenced sample was PBMCs, taken 45 days after the first yellow fever vaccination. This chain's CDR3 is CASSPMVGGQETQYF. CDR3 DNA: TGTGCCAGCAGCCCCATGGTAGGGGGGCAAGAGACCCAGTACTTC.